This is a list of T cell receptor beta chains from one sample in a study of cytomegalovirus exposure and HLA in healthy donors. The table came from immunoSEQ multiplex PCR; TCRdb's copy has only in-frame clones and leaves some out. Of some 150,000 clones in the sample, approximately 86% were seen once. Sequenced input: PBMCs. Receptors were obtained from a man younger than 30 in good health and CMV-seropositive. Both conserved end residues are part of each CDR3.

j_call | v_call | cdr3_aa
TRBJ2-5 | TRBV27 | CASSLYSQMLAGGPQETQYF
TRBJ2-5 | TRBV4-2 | CASSRPGRGGETQYF
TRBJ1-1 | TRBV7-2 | CASSPWGRGSTEAFF
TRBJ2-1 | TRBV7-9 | CASSLAGLAGSSYNEQFF
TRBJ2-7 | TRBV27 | CASSLAGATYEQYF
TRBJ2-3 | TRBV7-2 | CASSFRGTDTQYF
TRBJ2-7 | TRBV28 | CASSWGQGPFREQYF
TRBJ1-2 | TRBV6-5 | CASRPGTGGAYGYTF
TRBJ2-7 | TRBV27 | CASSSGSGYEQYF
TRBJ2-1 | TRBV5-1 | CASSLEGQSYNEQFF
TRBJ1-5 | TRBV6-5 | CASSLTGGQPQHF
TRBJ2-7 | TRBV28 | CASSLQRSYEQYF
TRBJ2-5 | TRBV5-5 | CASSRGPSVEETQYF
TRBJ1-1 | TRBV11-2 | CASTPLAAGHMNTEAFF
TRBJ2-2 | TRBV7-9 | CAGTRDTRMAGELFF